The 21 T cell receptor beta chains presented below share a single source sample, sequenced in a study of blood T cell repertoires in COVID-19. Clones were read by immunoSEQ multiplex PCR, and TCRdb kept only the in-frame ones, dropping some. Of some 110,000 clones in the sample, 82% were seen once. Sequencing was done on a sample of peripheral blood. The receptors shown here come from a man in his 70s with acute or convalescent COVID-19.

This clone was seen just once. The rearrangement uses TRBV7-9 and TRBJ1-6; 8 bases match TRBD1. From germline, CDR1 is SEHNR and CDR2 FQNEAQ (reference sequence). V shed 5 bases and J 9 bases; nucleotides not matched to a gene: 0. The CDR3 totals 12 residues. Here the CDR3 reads CASSTGGSPLHF. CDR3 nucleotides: TGTGCCAGCAGCACAGGGGGTTCACCCCTCCACTTT.

The CDR3 protein is CASSLTGSKGGYTF. CDR3 coding DNA: TGTGCCAGCAGTTTAACAGGGAGCAAGGGCGGCTACACCTTC. The gene calls are TRBV28 and TRBJ1-2, with a weak D call TRBD1 (6 bases). The CDR3 totals 14 residues. V gave up 2 bases and J gave up 8 bases, with 15 bases separating them. Germline assignment: CDR1 MDHEN and CDR2 SYDVKM.

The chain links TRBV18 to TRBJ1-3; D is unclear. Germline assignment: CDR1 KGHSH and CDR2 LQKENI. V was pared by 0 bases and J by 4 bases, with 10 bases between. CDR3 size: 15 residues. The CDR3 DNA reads TGTGCCAGCTCACCACCGTCACAGATCGGAAACACCATATATTTT. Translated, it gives CASSPPSQIGNTIYF.

This CDR3 reads CASNPWEQPQHF. In nucleotides, the CDR3 is TGTGCCAGCAACCCTTGGGAGCAGCCCCAGCATTTT. The chain has TRBV28 and TRBJ1-5; D remains ambiguous. CDR1 and CDR2 from the germline V gene are MDHEN and SYDVKM. The CDR3 has 12 amino acids. Trimming pared 7 bases from V and 7 bases from J, leaving 11 bases between.

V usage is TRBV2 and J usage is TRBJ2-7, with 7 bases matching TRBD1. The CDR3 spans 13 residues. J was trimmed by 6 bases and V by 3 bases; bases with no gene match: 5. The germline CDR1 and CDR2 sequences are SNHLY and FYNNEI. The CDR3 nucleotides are TGTGCCAGCAGTGAGTTGAACAGGGGCGAGCAGTACTTC. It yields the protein CASSELNRGEQYF.

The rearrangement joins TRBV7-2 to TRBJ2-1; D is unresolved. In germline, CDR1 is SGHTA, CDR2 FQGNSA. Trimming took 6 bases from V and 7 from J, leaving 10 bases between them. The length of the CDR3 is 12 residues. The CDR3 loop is CASSHPRNEQFF. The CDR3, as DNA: TGTGCCAGCAGTCACCCGCGGAATGAGCAGTTCTTC.

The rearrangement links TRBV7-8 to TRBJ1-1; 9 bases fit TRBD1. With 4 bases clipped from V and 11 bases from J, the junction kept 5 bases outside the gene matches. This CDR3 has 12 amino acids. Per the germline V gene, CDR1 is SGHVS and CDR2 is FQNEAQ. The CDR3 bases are TGTGCCAGCAGCTCGGACAGGGGTAGGGCTTTCTTT. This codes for CASSSDRGRAFF.

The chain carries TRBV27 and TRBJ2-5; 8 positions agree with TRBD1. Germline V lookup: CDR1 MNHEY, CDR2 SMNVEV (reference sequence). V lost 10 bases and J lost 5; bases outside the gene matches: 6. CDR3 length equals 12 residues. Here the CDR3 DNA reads TGTGCCAACCAGACAGGGGCCGAGACCCAGTACTTC. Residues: CANQTGAETQYF.

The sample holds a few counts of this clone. This CDR3 reads CASRPVELGTDTQYF. For the CDR3, the DNA is TGTGCCAGCAGACCCGTCGAGTTAGGCACAGATACGCAGTATTTT. The J gene is TRBJ2-3, the V gene TRBV27; D remains unclear. V lost 6 bases and J 1 base, leaving 14 bases between the germline ends. Germline CDR1 is MNHEY and CDR2 is SMNVEV (reference sequence). The CDR3 consists of 15 residues.

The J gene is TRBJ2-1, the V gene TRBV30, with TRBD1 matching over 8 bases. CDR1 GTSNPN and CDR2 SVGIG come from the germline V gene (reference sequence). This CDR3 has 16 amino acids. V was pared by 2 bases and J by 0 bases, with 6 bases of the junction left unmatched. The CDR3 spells CAWSPRGRSSYNEQFF. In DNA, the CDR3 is TGTGCCTGGAGTCCCAGGGGGCGGAGCTCCTACAATGAGCAGTTCTTC. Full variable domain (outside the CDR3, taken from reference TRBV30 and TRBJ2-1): SQTIHQWPATLVQPVGSPLSLECTVEGTSNPNLYWYRQAAGRGLQLLFYSVGIGQISSEVPQNLSASRPQDRQFILSSKKLLLSDSGFYLCAWSPRGRSSYNEQFFGPGTRLTVL.

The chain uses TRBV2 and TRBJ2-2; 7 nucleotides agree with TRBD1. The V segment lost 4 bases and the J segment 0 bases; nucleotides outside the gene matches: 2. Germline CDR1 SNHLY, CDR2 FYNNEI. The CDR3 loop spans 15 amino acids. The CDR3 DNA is TGTGCCAGCAGTGGACAGGGAGCGAACACCGGGGAGCTGTTTTTT. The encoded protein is CASSGQGANTGELFF.

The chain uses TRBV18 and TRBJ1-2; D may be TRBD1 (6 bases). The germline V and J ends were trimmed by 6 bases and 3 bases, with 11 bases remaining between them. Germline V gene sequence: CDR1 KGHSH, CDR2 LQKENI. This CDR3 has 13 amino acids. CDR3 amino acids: CASSPEGDYGYTF. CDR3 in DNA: TGTGCCAGCTCCCCCGAGGGGGACTATGGCTACACCTTC.

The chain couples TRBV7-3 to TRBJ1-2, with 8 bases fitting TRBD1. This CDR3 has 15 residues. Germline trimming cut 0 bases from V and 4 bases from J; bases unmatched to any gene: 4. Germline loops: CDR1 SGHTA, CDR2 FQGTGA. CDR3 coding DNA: TGTGCCAGCAGCTTAACGGGCACAGGGGGCTATGGCTACACCTTC. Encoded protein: CASSLTGTGGYGYTF.

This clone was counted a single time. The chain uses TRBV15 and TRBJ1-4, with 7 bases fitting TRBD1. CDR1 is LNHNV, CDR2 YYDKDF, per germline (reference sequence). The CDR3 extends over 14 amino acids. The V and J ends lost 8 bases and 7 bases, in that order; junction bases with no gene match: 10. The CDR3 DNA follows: TGTGCCACCTCGCCGGGACAGAGGATTGAAAAACTGTTTTTT. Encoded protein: CATSPGQRIEKLFF.

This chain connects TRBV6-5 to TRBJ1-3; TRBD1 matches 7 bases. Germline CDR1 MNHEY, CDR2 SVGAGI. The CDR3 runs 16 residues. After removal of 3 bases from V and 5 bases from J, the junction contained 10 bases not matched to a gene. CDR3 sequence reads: CASSYSRQGQRNTIYF. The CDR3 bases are TGTGCCAGCAGTTATTCCCGACAGGGCCAGAGAAACACCATATATTTT.

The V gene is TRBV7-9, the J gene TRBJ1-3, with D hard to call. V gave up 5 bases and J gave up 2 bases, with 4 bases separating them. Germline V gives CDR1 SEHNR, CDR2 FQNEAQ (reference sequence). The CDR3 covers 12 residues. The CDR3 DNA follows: TGTGCCAGCAGCCAAACTGGAAACACCATATATTTT. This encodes CASSQTGNTIYF.

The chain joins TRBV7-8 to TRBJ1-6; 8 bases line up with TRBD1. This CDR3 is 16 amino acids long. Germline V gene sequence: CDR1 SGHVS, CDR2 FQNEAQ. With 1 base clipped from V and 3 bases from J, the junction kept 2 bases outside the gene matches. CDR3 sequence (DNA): TGTGCCAGCAGCTTAGGGGGACAGGTCTATAATTCACCCCTCCACTTT. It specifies CASSLGGQVYNSPLHF. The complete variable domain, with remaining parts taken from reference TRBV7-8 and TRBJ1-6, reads GAGVSQSPRYKVAKRGQDVALRCDPISGHVSLFWYQQALGQGPEFLTYFQNEAQLDKSGLPSDRFFAERPEGSVSTLKIQRTQQEDSAVYLCASSLGGQVYNSPLHFGNGTRLTVT.

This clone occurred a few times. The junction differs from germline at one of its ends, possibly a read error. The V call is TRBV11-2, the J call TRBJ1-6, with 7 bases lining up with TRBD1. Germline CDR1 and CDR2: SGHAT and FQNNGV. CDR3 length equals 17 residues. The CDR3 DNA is TGTGCCAGCACCTTAAACCCAGGGGGATCCTATAATTCACCCCTCCACTTT. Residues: CASTLNPGGSYNSPLHF.

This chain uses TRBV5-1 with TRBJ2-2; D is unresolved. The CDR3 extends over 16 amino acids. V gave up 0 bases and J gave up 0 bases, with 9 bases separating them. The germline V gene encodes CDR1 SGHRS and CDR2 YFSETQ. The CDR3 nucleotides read TGCGCCAGCAGCTTGGGCGTGACATCGAACACCGGGGAGCTGTTTTTT. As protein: CASSLGVTSNTGELFF.

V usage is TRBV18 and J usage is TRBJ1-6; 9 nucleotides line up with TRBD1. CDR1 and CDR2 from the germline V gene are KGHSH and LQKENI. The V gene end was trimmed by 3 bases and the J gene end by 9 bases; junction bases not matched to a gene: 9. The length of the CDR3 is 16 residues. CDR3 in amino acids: CASSPSGTGTGSPLHF. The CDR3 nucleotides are TGTGCCAGCTCACCCTCCGGGACAGGGACGGGTTCACCCCTCCACTTT. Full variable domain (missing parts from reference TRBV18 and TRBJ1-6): NAGVMQNPRHLVRRRGQEARLRCSPMKGHSHVYWYRQLPEEGLKFMVYLQKENIIDESGMPKERFSAEFPKEGPSILRIQQVVRGDSAAYFCASSPSGTGTGSPLHFGNGTRLTVT.

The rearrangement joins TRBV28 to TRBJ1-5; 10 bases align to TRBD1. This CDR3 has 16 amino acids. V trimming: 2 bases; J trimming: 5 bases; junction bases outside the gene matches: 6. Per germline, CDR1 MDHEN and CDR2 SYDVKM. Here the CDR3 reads CASSLVTGGKYQPQHF. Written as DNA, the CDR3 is TGTGCCAGCAGTTTAGTGACAGGGGGCAAGTATCAGCCCCAGCATTTT.